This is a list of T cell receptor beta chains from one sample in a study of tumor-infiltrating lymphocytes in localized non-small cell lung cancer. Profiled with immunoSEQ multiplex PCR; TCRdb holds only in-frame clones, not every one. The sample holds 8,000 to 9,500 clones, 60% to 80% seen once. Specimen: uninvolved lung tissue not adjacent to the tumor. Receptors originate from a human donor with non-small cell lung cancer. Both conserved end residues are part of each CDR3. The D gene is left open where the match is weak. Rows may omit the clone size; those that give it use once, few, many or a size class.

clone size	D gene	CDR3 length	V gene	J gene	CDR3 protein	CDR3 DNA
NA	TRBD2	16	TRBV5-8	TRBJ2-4	CASSLGATSGRGIQYF	TGTGCCAGCAGCTTGGGGGCGACTAGCGGGAGGGGCATTCAGTACTTC
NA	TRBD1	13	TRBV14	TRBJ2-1	CASSQERTGVQFF	TGTGCCAGCAGCCAAGAGAGGACAGGGGTTCAGTTCTTC
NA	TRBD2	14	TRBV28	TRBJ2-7	CASTAGTSSYEQYF	TGTGCCAGCACCGCCGGGACTAGCAGCTACGAGCAGTACTTC
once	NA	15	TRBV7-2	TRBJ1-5	CASSLASQNNQPQHF	TGTGCCAGCAGCTTAGCAAGCCAGAACAATCAGCCCCAGCATTTT
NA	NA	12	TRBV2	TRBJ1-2	CASSVRSGGYTF	TGTGCCAGCAGTGTACGGAGTGGTGGCTACACCTTC
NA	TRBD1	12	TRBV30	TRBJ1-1	CACMRGRTEAFF	TGTGCCTGCATGAGGGGGCGAACTGAAGCTTTCTTT
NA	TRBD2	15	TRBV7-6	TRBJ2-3	CASSSGLAGGDTQYF	TGTGCCAGCAGCTCGGGACTAGCGGGAGGAGATACGCAGTATTTT
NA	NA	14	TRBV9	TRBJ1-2	CASSPRGANYGYTF	TGTGCCAGCAGCCCACGCGGGGCTAACTATGGCTACACCTTC
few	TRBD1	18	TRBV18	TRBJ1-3	CASSLYTRQGITGNTIYF	TGTGCCAGCTCACTTTACACCAGACAGGGGATCACTGGAAACACCATATATTTT
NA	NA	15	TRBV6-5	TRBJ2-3	CASSYSGRGTDTQYF	TGTGCCAGCAGTTACTCTGGTCGGGGCACAGATACGCAGTATTTT
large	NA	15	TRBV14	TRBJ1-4	CASSQEQVRNEKLFF	TGTGCCAGCAGCCAAGAACAGGTGAGGAATGAAAAACTGTTTTTT
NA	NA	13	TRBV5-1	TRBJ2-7	CASSLFGDYEQYF	TGCGCCAGCAGCTTGTTTGGGGACTACGAGCAGTACTTC
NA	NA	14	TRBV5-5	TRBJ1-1	CASSLWEGGTEAFF	TGTGCCAGCAGTTTGTGGGAGGGAGGGACTGAAGCTTTCTTT
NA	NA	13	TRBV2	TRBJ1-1	CASSGQLNTEAFF	TGTGCCAGCAGCGGACAGCTGAACACTGAAGCTTTCTTT